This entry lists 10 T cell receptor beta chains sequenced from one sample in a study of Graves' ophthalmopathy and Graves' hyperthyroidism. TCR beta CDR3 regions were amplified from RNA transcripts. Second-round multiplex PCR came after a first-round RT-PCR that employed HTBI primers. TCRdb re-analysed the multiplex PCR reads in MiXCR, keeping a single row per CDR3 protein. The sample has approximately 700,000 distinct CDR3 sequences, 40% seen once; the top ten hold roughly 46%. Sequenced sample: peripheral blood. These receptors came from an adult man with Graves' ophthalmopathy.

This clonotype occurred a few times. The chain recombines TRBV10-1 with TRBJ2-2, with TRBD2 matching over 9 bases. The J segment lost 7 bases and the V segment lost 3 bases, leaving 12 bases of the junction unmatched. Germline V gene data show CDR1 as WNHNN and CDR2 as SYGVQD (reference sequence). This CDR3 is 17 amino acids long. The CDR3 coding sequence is TGCGCCAGCAGTGAAAAGGTGCGGCTAGCGGGATTCGGGGAGCTGTTTTTT. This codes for CASSEKVRLAGFGELFF.

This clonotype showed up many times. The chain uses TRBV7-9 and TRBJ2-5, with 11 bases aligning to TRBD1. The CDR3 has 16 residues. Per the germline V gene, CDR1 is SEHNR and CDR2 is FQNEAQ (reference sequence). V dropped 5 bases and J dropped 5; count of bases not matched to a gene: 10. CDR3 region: CASSPARTGGSETQYF. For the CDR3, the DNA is TGTGCCAGCAGCCCCGCCCGGACAGGGGGCAGTGAGACCCAGTACTTC.

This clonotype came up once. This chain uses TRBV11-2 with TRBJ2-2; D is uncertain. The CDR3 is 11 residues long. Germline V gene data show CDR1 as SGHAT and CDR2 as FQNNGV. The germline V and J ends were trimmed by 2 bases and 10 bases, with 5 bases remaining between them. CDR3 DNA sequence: TGTGCCAGCAGCTTATACCAGGAGCTGTTTTTT. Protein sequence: CASSLYQELFF.

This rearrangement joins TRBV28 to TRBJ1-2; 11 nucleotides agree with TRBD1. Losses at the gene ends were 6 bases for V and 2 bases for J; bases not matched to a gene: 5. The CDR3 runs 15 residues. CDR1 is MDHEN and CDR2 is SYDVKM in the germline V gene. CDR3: CASRDGTGGNYGYTF. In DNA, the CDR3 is TGTGCCAGCAGGGACGGGACAGGGGGGAACTATGGCTACACCTTC.

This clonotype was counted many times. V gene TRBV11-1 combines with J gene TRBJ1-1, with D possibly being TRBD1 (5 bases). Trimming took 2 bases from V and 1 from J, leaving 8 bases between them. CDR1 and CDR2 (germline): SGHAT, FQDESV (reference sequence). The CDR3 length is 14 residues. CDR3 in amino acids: CASSLRTPNTEAFF. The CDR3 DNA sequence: TGTGCCAGCAGCTTACGGACACCGAACACTGAAGCTTTCTTT.

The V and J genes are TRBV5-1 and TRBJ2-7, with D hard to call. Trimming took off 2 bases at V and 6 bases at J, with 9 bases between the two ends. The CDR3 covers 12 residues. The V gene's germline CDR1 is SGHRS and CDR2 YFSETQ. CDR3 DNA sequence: TGCGCCAGCAGCTTTGAGGCCAGCGAGCAGTACTTC. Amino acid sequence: CASSFEASEQYF.

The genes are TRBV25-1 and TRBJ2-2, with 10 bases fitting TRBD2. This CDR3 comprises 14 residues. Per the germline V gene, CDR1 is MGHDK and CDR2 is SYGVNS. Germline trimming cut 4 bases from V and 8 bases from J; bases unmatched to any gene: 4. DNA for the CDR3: TGTGCCAGCAGTGCCGGGACTAGCGTGGGGGAGCTGTTTTTT. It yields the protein CASSAGTSVGELFF.

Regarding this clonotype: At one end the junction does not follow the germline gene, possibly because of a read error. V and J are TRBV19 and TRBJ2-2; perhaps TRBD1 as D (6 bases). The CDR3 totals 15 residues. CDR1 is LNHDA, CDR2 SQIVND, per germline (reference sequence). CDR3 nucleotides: TGTGCCACCGCGCAGTACGGTGGGGACACCGGGGAGCTGCTTTTT. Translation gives CATAQYGGDTGELLF.

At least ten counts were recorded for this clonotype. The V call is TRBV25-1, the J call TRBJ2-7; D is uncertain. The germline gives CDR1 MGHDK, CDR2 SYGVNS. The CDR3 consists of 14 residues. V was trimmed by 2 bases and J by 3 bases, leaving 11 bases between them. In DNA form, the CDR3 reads TGTGCCAGCAGTGAACCTGGGAAGTTCTACGAGCAGTACTTC. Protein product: CASSEPGKFYEQYF.

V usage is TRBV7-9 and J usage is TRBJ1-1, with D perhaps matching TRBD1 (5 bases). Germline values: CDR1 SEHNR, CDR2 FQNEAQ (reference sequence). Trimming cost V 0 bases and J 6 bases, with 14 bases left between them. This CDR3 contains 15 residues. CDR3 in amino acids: CASSLAGGQYAEAFF. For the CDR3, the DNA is TGTGCCAGCAGCTTAGCGGGTGGACAATACGCTGAAGCTTTCTTT. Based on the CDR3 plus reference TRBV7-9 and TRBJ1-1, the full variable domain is DTGVSQNPRHKITKRGQNVTFRCDPISEHNRLYWYRQTLGQGPEFLTYFQNEAQLEKSRLLSDRFSAERPKGSFSTLEIQRTEQGDSAMYLCASSLAGGQYAEAFFGQGTRLTVV.